Each of the 17 T cell receptor beta chains below was sequenced from the same sample in a study of blood T cell repertoires in COVID-19. Produced via immunoSEQ multiplex PCR; TCRdb's table is partial and in-frame only. Here the sample spans some 300,000 clones, around 88% being singletons. Input material: peripheral blood. The origin of the receptors is a woman aged 25 to 39 who had recovered from COVID-19.

This chain joins TRBV7-2 and TRBJ1-4; a possible D gene is TRBD1 (6 bases). The CDR3 runs 15 residues. Trimming removed 6 bases at V and 4 bases at J, with 15 bases between. The germline V gene has CDR1 SGHTA and CDR2 FQGNSA. In nucleotides, the CDR3 is TGTGCCAGCAGAGAAACGGGACACGATAATGAAAAACTGTTTTTT. It translates to CASRETGHDNEKLFF.

The chain uses TRBV4-3 and TRBJ2-2, with a possible D match to TRBD1 (5 bases). This CDR3 is built from 14 residues. Germline V gene data show CDR1 as LGHNA and CDR2 as YSLEER. Trimming removed 0 bases from V and 7 bases from J, with 9 bases in between. The CDR3 sequence is CASSQETVGGELFF. The CDR3 DNA follows: TGCGCCAGCAGCCAAGAGACAGTGGGCGGGGAGCTGTTTTTT.

The V call is TRBV7-2, the J call TRBJ2-5; 8 bases map to TRBD2. CDR3 length: 15 residues. The V gene's germline CDR1 is SGHTA and CDR2 FQGNSA. V lost 5 bases to trimming and J lost 7 bases; unmatched junction nucleotides: 12. The CDR3 nucleotides read TGTGCCAGCAGCCCCCGAGGGGAGCGGGGGTGGACCCAGTACTTC. Its protein is CASSPRGERGWTQYF.

This clone has only a few counts. The V and J genes are TRBV7-2 and TRBJ1-1; TRBD1 might be the D (6 bases). The germline gives CDR1 SGHTA, CDR2 FQGNSA. This CDR3 comprises 12 residues. V shed 5 bases and J shed 6 bases, with 10 bases lying between them. The CDR3 bases are TGTGCCAGCAGCCCCTGGACAGCTGAAGCTTTCTTT. Protein sequence: CASSPWTAEAFF. Full variable domain (missing parts from reference TRBV7-2 and TRBJ1-1): GAGVSQSPSNKVTEKGKDVELRCDPISGHTALYWYRQSLGQGLEFLIYFQGNSAPDKSGLPSDRFSAERTGGSVSTLTIQRTQQEDSAVYLCASSPWTAEAFFGQGTRLTVV.

Here the CDR3 DNA reads TGTGCCAGCAGTGGTGGGACAGGGTGGGAGACCCAGTACTTC. This gives the protein CASSGGTGWETQYF. The chain uses TRBV27 and TRBJ2-5; 9 bases are a match to TRBD1. The V gene's germline CDR1 is MNHEY and CDR2 SMNVEV (reference sequence). The CDR3 loop spans 14 amino acids. Germline trimming cut 5 bases from V and 5 bases from J; bases unmatched to any gene: 6.

The rearrangement joins TRBV30 to TRBJ1-1; D is ambiguous. V was shortened by 0 bases and J by 4 bases, with 15 bases between the two germline ends. CDR3 length: 15 residues. Germline V gene data show CDR1 as GTSNPN and CDR2 as SVGIG (reference sequence). CDR3 region: CAWSVRGKLSTEAFF. CDR3 DNA: TGTGCCTGGAGTGTTCGGGGAAAATTATCCACTGAAGCTTTCTTT. Looking up the rest from reference TRBV30 and TRBJ1-1 gives the full variable domain: SQTIHQWPATLVQPVGSPLSLECTVEGTSNPNLYWYRQAAGRGLQLLFYSVGIGQISSEVPQNLSASRPQDRQFILSSKKLLLSDSGFYLCAWSVRGKLSTEAFFGQGTRLTVV.

CDR3 coding DNA: TGTGCCAGCAGCTTTACAGGGGGCGCTAACTATGGCTACACCTTC. Translating gives CASSFTGGANYGYTF. The rearrangement uses TRBV5-4 and TRBJ1-2, with 9 bases aligning to TRBD1. Losses at the gene ends were 2 bases for V and 0 bases for J; bases not matched to a gene: 2. The CDR3 extends over 15 amino acids. The V gene's germline CDR1 is SGHNT and CDR2 YYREEE (reference sequence).

The V gene is TRBV30, the J gene TRBJ2-5; 7 bases map to TRBD2. With 2 bases clipped from V and 5 bases from J, the junction kept 5 bases outside the gene matches. CDR1 and CDR2 from the germline V gene are GTSNPN and SVGIG (reference sequence). This CDR3 has 13 residues. CDR3 nucleotide sequence: TGTGCCTGGAGTAACGGGGGAGGGGAGACCCAGTACTTC. Translated: CAWSNGGGETQYF.

The table lists this clone with a few counts. This chain connects TRBV6-1 to TRBJ2-2, with 7 nucleotides matching TRBD2. Germline CDR1 MNHNS, CDR2 SASEGT. The CDR3 is made up of 17 amino acids. Germline trimming cut 6 bases from V and 0 bases from J; bases unmatched to any gene: 10. As DNA, the CDR3 is TGTGCCAGCAGGGAACGCGCGGGAGCAACGAACACCGGGGAGCTGTTTTTT. Its translation: CASRERAGATNTGELFF.

The rearrangement joins TRBV12-3 or TRBV12-4 to TRBJ1-4; TRBD1 aligns across 7 bases. The CDR3 is 12 amino acids. J gave up 4 bases and V 7 bases, and 0 bases lay outside the gene matches. The CDR3 region is CASNRGNEKLFF. The CDR3 nucleotides are TGTGCCAGCAACAGGGGTAATGAAAAACTGTTTTTT.

The genes are TRBV5-1 and TRBJ1-1; no clear D. The germline gives CDR1 SGHRS, CDR2 YFSETQ. Trimming took off 4 bases at V and 4 bases at J, with 20 bases between the two ends. The CDR3 loop spans 16 amino acids. The CDR3 sequence: CASSPWGGLDGTEAFF. DNA for the CDR3: TGCGCCAGCAGCCCCTGGGGAGGCCTCGACGGCACTGAAGCTTTCTTT.

V gene TRBV19 combines with J gene TRBJ1-5; D call uncertain. The V end was cut by 3 bases, the J end by 6 bases, with 12 bases between. The CDR3 extends over 14 amino acids. Germline V gene sequence: CDR1 LNHDA, CDR2 SQIVND (reference sequence). CDR3 residues: CASSIQPGVQPQHF. The CDR3 DNA reads TGTGCCAGTAGTATTCAGCCCGGGGTTCAGCCCCAGCATTTT.

This clone was seen only once. The chain couples TRBV6-6 to TRBJ2-3; D might be TRBD2 (5 bases). This CDR3 region has 16 residues. Germline V lookup: CDR1 MNHNY, CDR2 SVGAGI (reference sequence). With 0 bases removed from V and 4 bases from J, the gap between germline ends came to 14 bases. CDR3 coding DNA: TGTGCCAGCAGTTACTCGAGGGCCCTCGGGGCAGATACGCAGTATTTT. Translating gives CASSYSRALGADTQYF.

A few counts support this clone. CDR3 in amino acids: CASSFFKGADTQYF. The CDR3 bases are TGTGCCAGCAGCTTTTTTAAGGGAGCGGATACGCAGTATTTT. The chain couples TRBV5-4 to TRBJ2-3; TRBD2 might be the D (5 bases). The CDR3 covers 14 residues. The V gene lost 2 bases and the J gene lost 6 bases, with 13 bases spanning the gap. The germline CDR1 and CDR2 sequences are SGHNT and YYREEE (reference sequence).

The chain joins TRBV28 to TRBJ1-1, with D perhaps TRBD1 (5 bases). The germline V and J ends were trimmed by 4 bases and 3 bases, with 9 bases remaining between them. This CDR3 comprises 13 residues. CDR1 and CDR2 from the germline V gene are MDHEN and SYDVKM. The CDR3 DNA follows: TGTGCCAGCAGTTCCCCGGGGGACACTGAAGCTTTCTTT. This encodes CASSSPGDTEAFF.

The chain employs TRBV7-9 and TRBJ2-4; TRBD1 agrees at 8 bases. J was trimmed by 3 bases and V by 2 bases; bases with no gene match: 12. CDR3 length: 18 residues. Per germline, CDR1 SEHNR and CDR2 FQNEAQ (reference sequence). The CDR3 reads CASSLSSAGGFGKNIQYF. Written as DNA, the CDR3 is TGTGCCAGCAGCTTATCCTCTGCAGGGGGCTTCGGCAAAAACATTCAGTACTTC.

The V gene is TRBV3-1 (or the pseudogene TRBV3-2), the J gene TRBJ2-5; 9 bases match TRBD2. The germline CDR1 and CDR2 sequences are LGHDT and YNNKEL (reference sequence). V lost 4 bases, J lost 5 bases, and 14 bases stayed unmatched. This CDR3 has 17 residues. The CDR3 nucleotides are TGTGCCAGCAGCCCCCGAAGTGTCGCGGGGGGGCGGGAGACCCAGTACTTC. Translation: CASSPRSVAGGRETQYF.